These 26 T cell receptor beta chains were all obtained from the same sample, sequenced in a study of blood T cell repertoires in COVID-19. TCRdb's copy holds only in-frame clones and misses some; the assay was immunoSEQ multiplex PCR. This sample has 140,000 to 150,000 clones, with roughly 84% found just once. Sequencing was done on a sample of PBMCs or T cells enriched from blood (not recorded which). Receptors originate from a woman between 50 and 59 years old who had been exposed to COVID-19.

The V and J genes are TRBV25-1 and TRBJ2-2; 7 nucleotides line up with TRBD1. This CDR3 comprises 13 residues. Germline assignment: CDR1 MGHDK and CDR2 SYGVNS. V shed 7 bases, J shed 6 bases, and the junction held 5 bases outside the gene matches. CDR3 DNA sequence: TGTGCCAGCACAACAGGGGATCCCGGGGAGCTGTTTTTT. It is translated as CASTTGDPGELFF.

The chain combines TRBV2 with TRBJ2-7; weak D call: TRBD1 (6 bases). CDR3 length: 14 amino acids. Trimming shortened V by 8 bases and J by 1 base, and 15 bases separated the two germline ends. CDR1 is SNHLY, CDR2 FYNNEI, per germline. CDR3 residues: CASLVGTQSYEQYF. For the CDR3, the DNA is TGTGCCAGCTTGGTAGGGACACAATCCTACGAGCAGTACTTC. Variable domain in full (rest from reference TRBV2 and TRBJ2-7): EPEVTQTPSHQVTQMGQEVILRCVPISNHLYFYWYRQILGQKVEFLVSFYNNEISEKSEIFDDQFSVERPDGSNFTLKIRSTKLEDSAMYFCASLVGTQSYEQYFGPGTRLTVT.

As regards this clone: This sample also contains other DNA sequences that code for the same CDR3. The chain employs TRBV12-5 and TRBJ1-4; 7 positions match TRBD1. The V and J ends lost 5 bases and 5 bases, in that order; junction bases with no gene match: 8. Germline V CDR1 and CDR2: LGHNT, FRNRAP. CDR3 length: 15 amino acids. CDR3 DNA: TGTGCTAGTGGTCCGGGGACAGTGAGGAATGAAAAACTGTTTTTT. Translating gives CASGPGTVRNEKLFF. Variable domain in full (rest from reference TRBV12-5 and TRBJ1-4): DARVTQTPRHKVTEMGQEVTMRCQPILGHNTVFWYRQTMMQGLELLAYFRNRAPLDDSGMPKDRFSAEMPDATLATLKIQPSEPRDSAVYFCASGPGTVRNEKLFFGSGTQLSVL.

The genes are TRBV5-8 and TRBJ2-5; 10 bases are a match to TRBD1. V lost 0 bases to trimming and J lost 3 bases; unmatched junction nucleotides: 2. Germline CDR1 SGHTS, CDR2 YDEGEE. This CDR3 has 15 amino acids. CDR3 in DNA: TGTGCCAGCAGCTTGGGGGACAGGGGCGAAGAGACCCAGTACTTC. Its translation is CASSLGDRGEETQYF.

The genes are TRBV6-5 and TRBJ1-3; D remains ambiguous. There are 15 residues in the CDR3. Germline V lookup: CDR1 MNHEY, CDR2 SVGAGI. Trimming removed 5 bases from V and 2 bases from J, with 13 bases in between. The CDR3 DNA follows: TGTGCCAGCAGTCCACGGCGAGGGACTGGAAACACCATATATTTT. Its protein product is CASSPRRGTGNTIYF.

The chain combines TRBV3-1 (or the pseudogene TRBV3-2) with TRBJ2-3; 7 bases line up with TRBD2. Germline V gives CDR1 LGHDT, CDR2 YNNKEL (reference sequence). Trimming at V came to 4 bases and at J to 5 bases, leaving 12 bases not matched to a gene. The CDR3 sequence is 16 residues long. Here the CDR3 reads CASSPGAGVPGDTQYF. In DNA form, the CDR3 reads TGTGCCAGCAGCCCCGGGGCGGGGGTCCCGGGAGATACGCAGTATTTT.

J is TRBJ2-3 and V is TRBV7-2; 7 nucleotides agree with TRBD2. This CDR3 comprises 18 residues. Per germline, CDR1 SGHTA and CDR2 FQGNSA. V gave up 5 bases and J gave up 2 bases; unmatched junction bases: 16. The CDR3 coding sequence is TGTGCCAGCAGCCCGGGAGGCTGGGAGGTAGGCCACACAGATACGCAGTATTTT. This encodes CASSPGGWEVGHTDTQYF.

The rearrangement joins TRBV2 to TRBJ1-1; 8 bases are a match to TRBD1. V shed 0 bases, J shed 4 bases, and the junction held 13 bases outside the gene matches. CDR3 length: 18 residues. Looked up from germline, CDR1 is SNHLY and CDR2 is FYNNEI. Written as DNA, the CDR3 is TGTGCCAGCAGTGAAGCCAGGGGGCAAGGAGGTCGGTCCACTGAAGCTTTCTTT. This encodes CASSEARGQGGRSTEAFF.

This chain joins TRBV6-2 or TRBV6-3 and TRBJ1-2; D might be TRBD1 (6 bases). Germline V gene data show CDR1 as MNHEY and CDR2 as SVGEGT. This CDR3 has 14 residues. Trimming cost V 6 bases and J 7 bases, with 18 bases left between them. CDR3 sequence reads: CASSPRGGASGYTF. Written as DNA, the CDR3 is TGTGCCAGCAGCCCCCGGGGGGGGGCGAGTGGCTACACCTTC.

The count of this clone is one. The chain is built from TRBV19 and TRBJ1-1; maybe TRBD1 (6 bases). Germline V CDR1 and CDR2: LNHDA, SQIVND (reference sequence). V gave up 4 bases and J gave up 8 bases, with 14 bases separating them. The CDR3 loop spans 13 amino acids. CDR3 coding DNA: TGTGCCAGTAGTACCCGAGGGGGGGGCGAAGCTTTCTTT. It encodes CASSTRGGGEAFF.

The V gene is TRBV2, the J gene TRBJ2-7, with unresolved D. V was shortened by 5 bases and J by 1 base, with 6 bases between the two germline ends. This CDR3 is built from 12 residues. CDR1 is SNHLY and CDR2 is FYNNEI in the germline V gene. The CDR3 region has the DNA TGTGCCAGCAGTAGTACATCCTACGAGCAGTACTTC. It is translated as CASSSTSYEQYF.

The chain employs TRBV7-8 and TRBJ1-6; 9 bases map to TRBD1. The CDR3 runs to 15 residues. The V and J ends lost 0 bases and 11 bases, in that order; junction bases with no gene match: 5. The germline gives CDR1 SGHVS, CDR2 FQNEAQ. CDR3 loop: CASSLADRGRTPLHF. CDR3 DNA: TGTGCCAGCAGCTTAGCGGACAGGGGCAGGACACCCCTCCACTTT.

The chain joins TRBV4-3 to TRBJ1-2; 7 bases align to TRBD1. This CDR3 has 17 residues. The germline V gene has CDR1 LGHNA and CDR2 YSLEER. The junction had 10 bases not matched to a gene; V was cut back by 2 bases and J by 1 base. CDR3 coding DNA: TGCGCCAGCAGCCAAAAGGCAGGGGGAATTCTTAACTATGGCTACACCTTC. The encoded protein is CASSQKAGGILNYGYTF.

This chain joins TRBV4-2 and TRBJ1-4; D may be TRBD1 (6 bases). Germline lookup yields CDR1 LGHNA and CDR2 YNFKEQ. With 0 bases removed from V and 5 bases from J, the gap between germline ends came to 10 bases. This CDR3 has 15 residues. CDR3 in amino acids: CASSQDGQPNEKLFF. As DNA, the CDR3 is TGTGCCAGCAGCCAAGACGGACAGCCGAATGAAAAACTGTTTTTT.

J is TRBJ2-3 and V is TRBV24-1; 8 bases are a match to TRBD2. The junction had 4 bases not matched to a gene; V was cut back by 5 bases and J by 7 bases. In germline, CDR1 is KGHDR, CDR2 SFDVKD. The CDR3 has 13 residues. The CDR3 DNA is TGTGCCACCAGTGCGGGGGGGGTGAATACGCAGTATTTT. As protein: CATSAGGVNTQYF.

The chain employs TRBV5-5 and TRBJ2-1; 9 bases match TRBD1. The CDR3 is 14 residues long. Germline V lookup: CDR1 SGHKS, CDR2 YYEKEE (reference sequence). J was trimmed by 9 bases and V by 4 bases; bases with no gene match: 8. For the CDR3, the DNA is TGTGCCAGCAGCGGACAGGGGTATCTTGGTGAGCAGTTCTTC. Its translation is CASSGQGYLGEQFF.

The chain employs TRBV7-9 and TRBJ1-2, with 7 positions matching TRBD1. CDR3 size: 13 residues. Germline CDR1 SEHNR, CDR2 FQNEAQ (reference sequence). The V and J ends lost 3 bases and 7 bases, in that order; junction bases with no gene match: 5. The CDR3 sequence is CASSFYSGGGYTF. The CDR3 DNA reads as TGTGCCAGCAGCTTCTACTCAGGGGGTGGCTACACCTTC.

CDR3 residues: CASSLGTGGVGTEAFF. CDR3 sequence (DNA): TGTGCCAGCAGCTTAGGGACAGGGGGAGTTGGGACTGAAGCTTTCTTT. The V call is TRBV7-9, the J call TRBJ1-1, with 10 bases that match TRBD1. The CDR3 covers 16 residues. With V trimmed by 1 base and J by 5 bases, 7 bases remained unmatched. Germline V gene sequence: CDR1 SEHNR, CDR2 FQNEAQ (reference sequence).

V is TRBV19 and J is TRBJ2-1; 11 bases are a match to TRBD2. Germline V gene lookup returns CDR1 LNHDA and CDR2 SQIVND (reference sequence). Trimming took 4 bases from V and 7 from J; bases not matched to a gene: 0. CDR3 length: 13 residues. The CDR3 region has the DNA TGTGCCAGTAGTAGACTAGCGGGAAATGAGCAGTTCTTC. It codes for CASSRLAGNEQFF.

This sequence joins TRBV6-4 and TRBJ2-3, with no clear D. V gave up 4 bases and J gave up 2 bases, with 13 bases separating them. The CDR3 runs to 15 residues. The V gene's germline CDR1 is MRHNA and CDR2 SNTAGT. This CDR3 is CASSATTVNTDTQYF. The CDR3, as DNA: TGTGCCAGCAGTGCCACCACAGTTAACACAGATACGCAGTATTTT.

The rearrangement joins TRBV4-3 to TRBJ2-1, with TRBD1 as a possible D gene (5 bases). From germline, CDR1 is LGHNA and CDR2 YSLEER. This CDR3 region has 14 residues. The ends were cut back, 0 bases at V and 5 bases at J, with 8 bases in the middle. CDR3 nucleotide sequence: TGCGCCAGCAGCCAAGATACAGGTAACAATGAGCAGTTCTTC. Its translation: CASSQDTGNNEQFF.

V gene TRBV28 combines with J gene TRBJ2-1, with TRBD2 identical over 7 bases. The junction had 13 bases not matched to a gene; V was cut back by 6 bases and J by 8 bases. There are 15 residues in the CDR3. CDR1 MDHEN and CDR2 SYDVKM come from the germline V gene. Here the CDR3 reads CASSGAGVRLYEQFF. As DNA, the CDR3 is TGTGCCAGCAGCGGGGCGGGAGTTAGGTTGTATGAGCAGTTCTTC.

The chain combines TRBV19 with TRBJ2-7; 9 nucleotides align to TRBD2. The CDR3 sequence is 13 residues long. V lost 10 bases and J lost 3; bases outside the gene matches: 7. Germline V CDR1 and CDR2: LNHDA, SQIVND (reference sequence). The CDR3 here is CATGAAGGYEQYF. CDR3 bases: TGTGCCACCGGGGCAGCGGGGGGCTACGAGCAGTACTTC.

This rearrangement joins TRBV25-1 to TRBJ2-5; TRBD2 might be the D (5 bases). The CDR3 is made up of 16 amino acids. The germline CDR1 and CDR2 sequences are MGHDK and SYGVNS. The V and J ends lost 1 base and 7 bases respectively, with 19 bases between them. This chain's CDR3 is CASSESSAARAGTQYF. CDR3 in DNA: TGTGCCAGCAGTGAATCAAGTGCAGCGAGGGCCGGGACCCAGTACTTC.

J is TRBJ1-1 and V is TRBV11-2; TRBD1 matches 7 bases. The CDR3 extends over 17 amino acids. The ends lost 3 bases at V and 4 bases at J; junction bases unmatched: 14. Germline V CDR1 and CDR2: SGHAT, FQNNGV. The CDR3 protein is CASSLVWQGGVSTEAFF. DNA of the CDR3: TGTGCCAGCAGCTTGGTTTGGCAGGGGGGCGTCAGCACTGAAGCTTTCTTT.

The V gene is TRBV27, the J gene TRBJ2-3; 7 positions agree with TRBD1. Trimming took 9 bases from V and 1 from J; bases not matched to a gene: 4. This CDR3 has 13 amino acids. The germline V gene has CDR1 MNHEY and CDR2 SMNVEV (reference sequence). CDR3 coding DNA: TGTGCCAGTTCGGACAGGCGCACAGATACGCAGTATTTT. This codes for CASSDRRTDTQYF.